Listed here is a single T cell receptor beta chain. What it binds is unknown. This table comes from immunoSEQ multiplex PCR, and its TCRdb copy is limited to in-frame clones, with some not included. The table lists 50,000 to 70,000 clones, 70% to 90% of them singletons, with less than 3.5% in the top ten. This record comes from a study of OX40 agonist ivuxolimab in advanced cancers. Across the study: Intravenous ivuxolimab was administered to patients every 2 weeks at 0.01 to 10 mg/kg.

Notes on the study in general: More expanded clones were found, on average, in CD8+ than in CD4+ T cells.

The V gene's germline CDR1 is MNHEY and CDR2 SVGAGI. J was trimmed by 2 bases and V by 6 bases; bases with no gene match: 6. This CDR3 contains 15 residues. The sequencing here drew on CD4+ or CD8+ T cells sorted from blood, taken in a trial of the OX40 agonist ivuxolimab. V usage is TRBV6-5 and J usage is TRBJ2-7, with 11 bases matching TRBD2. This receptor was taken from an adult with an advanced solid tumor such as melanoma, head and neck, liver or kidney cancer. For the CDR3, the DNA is TGTGCCAGCAGCCTAGCGGGAGGTGAACCCTACGAGCAGTACTTC. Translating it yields CASSLAGGEPYEQYF.